These 30 T cell receptor beta chains were all obtained from the same sample, sequenced in a study of blood T cells in healthy people across ages. The second PCR ran roughly 6 to 11 cycles with a sample-barcoded 5' primer and J-beta primers. MiXCR, run by TCRdb on the 5' RACE reads, gives a single entry per CDR3 protein. The sample has about 620,000 distinct CDR3 sequences, approximately 21% seen once; the top ten hold roughly 3.4%. Source material: blood. Receptors were obtained from a man between 70 and 80 years old in good health.

The V and J genes are TRBV29-1 and TRBJ2-6, with a possible D match to TRBD2 (7 bases). This CDR3 is 16 amino acids long. V shed 7 bases and J shed 5 bases, with 21 bases lying between them. Germline-derived CDR1 and CDR2 are SQVTM and ANQGSEA. CDR3 residues: CSGWGGQPSRANVLTF. The CDR3 DNA sequence: TGCAGCGGTTGGGGGGGCCAACCATCTCGGGCCAACGTCCTGACTTTC.

This clonotype was counted only a few times. A read error is possible here, since a much larger clone lies one base away. The J gene is TRBJ2-1, the V gene TRBV10-3, with TRBD2 as a possible D gene (5 bases). The CDR3 consists of 16 residues. Per germline, CDR1 ENHRY and CDR2 SYGVKD. Trimming shortened V by 0 bases and J by 5 bases, and 14 bases separated the two germline ends. The CDR3 loop is CAISESRASNDNEQFF. The CDR3 coding sequence is TGTGCCATCAGTGAGTCGCGGGCCTCTAACGACAATGAGCAGTTCTTC.

The rearrangement joins TRBV5-8 to TRBJ1-6; no definite D call. V lost 2 bases and J lost 7, with 4 bases in between. Germline V CDR1 and CDR2: SGHTS, YDEGEE. The CDR3 is 12 amino acids. For the CDR3, the DNA is TGTGCCAGCAGCTTTGACAATTCACCCCTCCACTTT. Amino acids: CASSFDNSPLHF. Supplemented by reference TRBV5-8 and TRBJ1-6, the full variable domain reads EAGVTQSPTHLIKTRGQQATLRCSPISGHTSVYWYQQALGLGLQFLLWYDEGEERNRGNFPPRFSGRQFPNYSSELNVNALELEDSALYLCASSFDNSPLHFGNGTRLTVT.

Turning to this clonotype: The junction departs from germline at one end; a sequencing error may be responsible. V usage is TRBV28 and J usage is TRBJ2-7; 8 nucleotides align to TRBD1. Germline V gene data show CDR1 as MDHEN and CDR2 as SYDVKM. This CDR3 is 15 amino acids long. CDR3 sequence reads: CASSPGQGVSHEQYF. The CDR3 coding sequence is TGTGCCAGCAGTCCAGGACAGGGAGTCTCCCACGAGCAGTACTTC.

This chain links TRBV12-3 or TRBV12-4 with TRBJ1-1, with D possibly TRBD1 on 6 matching bases. Trimming pared 3 bases from V and 4 bases from J, leaving 12 bases between. CDR3 length: 14 residues. CDR3 nucleotide sequence: TGTGCCAGCAGTTTTACAGGGTATTTCACTGAAGCTTTCTTT. Amino acids: CASSFTGYFTEAFF.

At least ten counts were recorded for this clonotype. The genes are TRBV4-1 and TRBJ1-4, with D unclear. This CDR3 contains 14 residues. Germline CDR1 reads MGHRA; CDR2 reads YSYEKL. The ends were cut back, 1 base at V and 8 bases at J, with 11 bases in the middle. CDR3 bases: TGCGCCAGCAGCCAAGTTCAACGAGGAGAAAAACTGTTTTTT. Translated: CASSQVQRGEKLFF.

This clonotype was seen more than once but under ten times. The chain carries TRBV6-5 and TRBJ1-6, with unresolved D. This CDR3 comprises 14 residues. Between the trimmed V and J ends, which lost 4 bases and 5 bases, there was a span of 9 bases. The germline gives CDR1 MNHEY, CDR2 SVGAGI. The CDR3 sequence: CASSSSYNNSPLHF. The CDR3 DNA is TGTGCCAGCAGTTCCTCTTACAATAATTCACCCCTCCACTTT.

This clonotype was seen a few times. A read error may account for a junction end that differs from germline. The V gene is TRBV5-1, the J gene TRBJ2-7; D is possibly TRBD1 or TRBD2 (5 bases each). This CDR3 is built from 16 residues. The germline gives CDR1 SGHRS, CDR2 YFSETQ. The CDR3 reads CASSVPGRGITYGQYF. The CDR3 region has the DNA TGCGCCAGCAGCGTTCCGGGACGGGGAATTACCTACGGGCAGTACTTC.

The chain has TRBV20-1 and TRBJ2-7, with 9 bases matching TRBD2. V shed 6 bases and J 6 bases; nucleotides not matched to a gene: 9. The CDR3 loop spans 13 amino acids. Germline V CDR1 and CDR2: DFQATT, SNEGSKA (reference sequence). DNA of the CDR3: TGCAGTGCAGAAGGACTAGCGCTAGGCGAGCAGTACTTC. Encoded protein: CSAEGLALGEQYF.

The V gene is TRBV15, the J gene TRBJ1-4; TRBD1 matches 8 bases. The CDR3 extends over 17 amino acids. Germline V gives CDR1 LNHNV, CDR2 YYDKDF (reference sequence). Trimming cost V 0 bases and J 7 bases; bases outside gene matches: 10. The CDR3 DNA reads TGTGCCACCAGCAGAGATCCATCCGGGACAGGAGTTGAAAAACTGTTTTTT. Translating gives CATSRDPSGTGVEKLFF.

This chain links TRBV5-6 with TRBJ2-4; 9 bases match TRBD1. Germline-derived CDR1 and CDR2 are SGHDT and YYEEEE. The junction had 5 bases not matched to a gene; V was cut back by 4 bases and J by 3 bases. The CDR3 contains 15 residues. The CDR3 nucleotides are TGTGCCAGCAGCCCAGGACAGGGGAACAAAAACATTCAGTACTTC. This gives the protein CASSPGQGNKNIQYF.

This clonotype was counted between two and nine times. The chain has TRBV2 and TRBJ1-1; D may be TRBD1 (5 bases). Germline V gene data show CDR1 as SNHLY and CDR2 as FYNNEI. V lost 5 bases and J 5 bases, leaving 9 bases between the germline ends. The CDR3 loop spans 12 amino acids. CDR3 amino acids: CASSPRQTEAFF. CDR3 DNA sequence: TGTGCCAGCAGTCCGAGACAGACTGAAGCTTTCTTT.

This clonotype was picked up a small number of times. The chain is built from TRBV4-3 and TRBJ2-5; D uncertain. CDR3 length: 14 residues. V shed 6 bases and J shed 1 base, with 12 bases lying between them. From germline, CDR1 is LGHNA and CDR2 YSLEER. The CDR3 protein is CASSTNTGQETQYF. DNA for the CDR3: TGCGCCAGCAGTACTAACACGGGCCAAGAGACCCAGTACTTC.

J is TRBJ1-2 and V is TRBV5-1; D is perhaps TRBD1 (6 bases). CDR3 size: 17 residues. Trimming removed 4 bases from V and 0 bases from J, with 19 bases in between. Per germline, CDR1 SGHRS and CDR2 YFSETQ. The CDR3 here is CASSMPSDSFANYGYTF. The CDR3, as DNA: TGCGCCAGCAGCATGCCCTCGGACAGCTTCGCTAACTATGGCTACACCTTC.

This clonotype was observed a handful of times. V gene TRBV9 combines with J gene TRBJ2-6, with D tentatively TRBD1 or TRBD2 (5 bases each). The germline gives CDR1 SGDLS, CDR2 YYNGEE. V was pared by 3 bases and J by 3 bases, with 13 bases between. The CDR3 contains 16 residues. The CDR3 bases are TGTGCCAGCAGCGCACGAGGGGATAGTGGGGCCAACGTCCTGACTTTC. Protein: CASSARGDSGANVLTF.

This rearrangement joins TRBV12-3 or TRBV12-4 to TRBJ1-2; D remains unclear. This CDR3 has 11 residues. Deletions cut 1 base from V and 8 bases from J, with 5 bases between. CDR3 loop: CASSLGWGYTF. Written as DNA, the CDR3 is TGTGCCAGCAGTTTAGGTTGGGGCTACACCTTC.

This clonotype came up a few times. V usage is TRBV6-1 and J usage is TRBJ1-2, with D unclear. This CDR3 has 13 amino acids. V lost 6 bases, J lost 8 bases, and 16 bases lay in between. The germline CDR1 and CDR2 sequences are MNHNS and SASEGT. The CDR3 sequence is CASREGHPAGYTF. CDR3 DNA sequence: TGTGCCAGCAGAGAGGGCCATCCGGCGGGCTACACCTTC.

V usage is TRBV12-3 or TRBV12-4 and J usage is TRBJ1-2; no definite D call. This CDR3 is built from 13 residues. V gave up 5 bases and J gave up 9 bases, with 16 bases separating them. The CDR3 here is CASSPGSRRRYTF. The CDR3 coding sequence is TGTGCCAGCAGTCCGGGCTCAAGGAGACGCTACACCTTC.

This clonotype was found many times. The V and J genes are TRBV5-1 and TRBJ2-5; D is unclear. This CDR3 spans 17 amino acids. Trimming left V 0 bases short and J 5 bases short, with 20 bases between. The germline V gene encodes CDR1 SGHRS and CDR2 YFSETQ. CDR3 bases: TGCGCCAGCAGCTTGGGAGCTCGGCAGGAAGGTTTGGAGACCCAGTACTTC. Its protein product is CASSLGARQEGLETQYF.

There are a few counts of this clonotype. This chain connects TRBV5-1 to TRBJ2-5; 9 nucleotides match TRBD1. V was pared by 4 bases and J by 4 bases, with 8 bases of the junction left unmatched. CDR3 size: 15 residues. Per germline, CDR1 SGHRS and CDR2 YFSETQ. The CDR3 DNA follows: TGCGCCAGCAGCCCTGGGACAGGGCCTACAGAGACCCAGTACTTC. It translates to CASSPGTGPTETQYF.

The sample holds one count of this clonotype. V and J are TRBV20-1 and TRBJ1-2, with unresolved D. CDR3 length: 12 amino acids. In germline, CDR1 is DFQATT, CDR2 SNEGSKA (reference sequence). Trimming took off 7 bases at V and 6 bases at J, with 15 bases between the two ends. In nucleotides, the CDR3 is TGCAGTGTCCCTGAAGGGCGCCATGGCTACACCTTC. Protein: CSVPEGRHGYTF.

This clonotype was observed many times. The chain couples TRBV20-1 to TRBJ2-7, with 9 nucleotides matching TRBD1. Trimming cost V 6 bases and J 0 bases; bases outside gene matches: 9. There are 15 residues in the CDR3. Germline values: CDR1 DFQATT, CDR2 SNEGSKA (reference sequence). CDR3 sequence: CSASTGTGSSYEQYF. The CDR3 region has the DNA TGCAGTGCCTCAACCGGGACAGGGAGCTCCTACGAGCAGTACTTC.

The sample holds a few counts of this clonotype. The genes are TRBV7-2 and TRBJ2-4; D gene ambiguous. V was pared by 5 bases and J by 0 bases, with 11 bases between. This CDR3 is built from 15 residues. From germline, CDR1 is SGHTA and CDR2 FQGNSA. The chain's CDR3 is CASSLAVPAKNIQYF. The DNA for the CDR3 is TGTGCCAGCAGCCTCGCCGTCCCAGCCAAAAACATTCAGTACTTC.

This clonotype came up a few times. The chain recombines TRBV6-2 or TRBV6-3 with TRBJ2-7; the D gene could be TRBD1 or TRBD2 (5 bases each). Germline V gives CDR1 MNHEY, CDR2 SVGEGT. The CDR3 is made up of 14 amino acids. Trimming pared 4 bases from V and 0 bases from J, leaving 10 bases between. CDR3 sequence (DNA): TGTGCCAGCAGTTTCTGGGACCTCTCCTACGAGCAGTACTTC. Protein: CASSFWDLSYEQYF.

The chain uses TRBV7-9 and TRBJ2-3; 7 nucleotides match TRBD1. J lost 1 base, V lost 5 bases, and 9 bases had no gene match. There are 16 residues in the CDR3. The germline V gene encodes CDR1 SEHNR and CDR2 FQNEAQ (reference sequence). The DNA for the CDR3 is TGTGCCAGCAGCGGCCGAGGGACAGTGGGCACAGATACGCAGTATTTT. The encoded protein is CASSGRGTVGTDTQYF.

This clonotype was observed a few times. The rearrangement joins TRBV9 to TRBJ2-5, with a tentative D call TRBD2 (6 bases). The CDR3 is made up of 15 amino acids. From germline, CDR1 is SGDLS and CDR2 YYNGEE. V was shortened by 0 bases and J by 1 base, with 10 bases between the two germline ends. DNA of the CDR3: TGTGCCAGCAGCGTAGGTTGGGGGGTCCAAGAGACCCAGTACTTC. Its translation: CASSVGWGVQETQYF.

The rearrangement uses TRBV25-1 and TRBJ2-5, with TRBD2 identical over 8 bases. The V and J ends lost 4 bases and 1 base, in that order; junction bases with no gene match: 5. The CDR3 covers 15 residues. Germline CDR1 is MGHDK and CDR2 is SYGVNS. The CDR3: CASSVTLAAQETQYF. CDR3 DNA sequence: TGTGCCAGCAGTGTGACACTAGCGGCCCAAGAGACCCAGTACTTC. The full variable domain, in which reference TRBV25-1 and TRBJ2-5 provide the parts outside the CDR3, is EADIYQTPRYLVIGTGKKITLECSQTMGHDKMYWYQQDPGMELHLIHYSYGVNSTEKGDLSSESTVSRIRTEHFPLTLESARPSHTSQYLCASSVTLAAQETQYFGPGTRLLVL.

With respect to this clonotype: One junction end disagrees with the germline gene, perhaps due to a read error. The gene calls are TRBV12-3 or TRBV12-4 and TRBJ1-5; D not certain. The CDR3 has 15 residues. The CDR3 is CASSFLGPSNPPQHF. In DNA, the CDR3 is TGTGCCAGCAGTTTTCTCGGGCCTAGCAATCCGCCCCAGCATTTT.

This clonotype showed up just a few times. The rearrangement joins TRBV6-5 to TRBJ1-2; D remains ambiguous. In germline, CDR1 is MNHEY, CDR2 SVGAGI. This CDR3 has 12 amino acids. Trimming took 4 bases from V and 5 from J, leaving 8 bases between them. This CDR3 reads CASSSLRYGYTF. The CDR3 nucleotides read TGTGCCAGCAGTTCTTTAAGATATGGCTACACCTTC.

The DNA of the CDR3 is TGTGCCAGCAGCTGGGGACAGAGCACAGATACGCAGCATTTT. This sequence encodes CASSWGQSTDTQHF. This rearrangement joins TRBV11-2 to TRBJ2-3; 7 nucleotides align to TRBD1. The J call may be faulty, since TRBJ1-5 better matches the DNA end. CDR3 length: 14 residues. CDR1 and CDR2 from the germline V gene are SGHAT and FQNNGV.